A selection of T cell receptor beta chains follows, all from one sample in a study of CD8+CD57+ T cells in acquired aplastic anemia. Each CDR3 protein is one row after TCRdb ran MiXCR on the reads. Of a few hundred thousand distinct CDR3 sequences detected, 65% to 80% appear once; the ten largest clones hold 3% to 5%. Sequencing was done on a sample of sorted CD4+, CD8+, or CD8+CD57+ T cells (not recorded which) from PBMCs. The source of these receptors is a human donor in good health, serving as a control. CDR3s include the opening cysteine and the closing phenylalanine or tryptophan. A D gene is named only where the DNA matches it firmly. The listing skips clone size in some rows; elsewhere it reads once, few, many or a size class.

V,D,J,size,DNA,CDR3
TRBV7-8,TRBD1,TRBJ2-1,-,TGTGCCAGCAGCCCTCCCGACAGGGAATACAATTTGCAGTTCTTC,CASSPPDREYNLQFF
TRBV7-6,-,TRBJ2-7,-,TGTGCCAGCAGCCCGGCCGGGGGCCTCGAGCAGTACTTC,CASSPAGGLEQYF
TRBV14,-,TRBJ2-5,-,TGTGCCGGAAGAGAGACCCAGTACTTC,CAGRETQYF
TRBV13,-,TRBJ1-2,-,TGCGCCAGCAGCCAGTGGCGCGGTTATGGGGGCTACACCTTC,CASSQWRGYGGYTF
TRBV6-1,TRBD1,TRBJ2-7,-,TGTGCCAGCAGGCCGGGACAGTCCTACGAGCAGTACTTC,CASRPGQSYEQYF
TRBV9,-,TRBJ1-3,-,TGTGCCAGCAGCTTAGACGTTGGGGGGAACTACATATATTTT,CASSLDVGGNYIYF
TRBV5-4,-,TRBJ1-1,-,TGTGCCAGCAGCCATGCGGTTAACACTGAAGCTTTCTTT,CASSHAVNTEAFF
TRBV6-2/TRBV6-3,-,TRBJ1-1,many,TGTGCCAGCAGGGGGCCCGCGGCCTACGGGACTTTCTTT,CASRGPAAYGTFF
TRBV24-1,-,TRBJ1-2,few,TGTGCCACCAGTCGGGGACCAGGGCGTGGCTACACCTTC,CATSRGPGRGYTF
TRBV5-1,-,TRBJ1-1,-,TGCGCCAGCAGCTTGGGCGTTAAGAACACTGAAGCTTTCTTT,CASSLGVKNTEAFF
TRBV5-6,-,TRBJ2-7,-,TGTGCCAGCAGCTTGGGGGAGACAGTCTACGAGCAGTACTTC,CASSLGETVYEQYF
TRBV7-7,-,TRBJ2-6,-,TGTGCCAGCAGCTTAGGCCAGTGGGCTCAGGCCAACGTGCTGACTTTC,CASSLGQWAQANVLTF
TRBV20-1,-,TRBJ1-2,many,TGCAGTGCTCGGGCCGGGACGCCCGTGGAGAACTATGGCTACACCTTC,CSARAGTPVENYGYTF
TRBV6-6,-,TRBJ2-5,-,TGTGCCAGCAGGGGATGGACAGCACATCAAGAGACCCAGTGCTTC,CASRGWTAHQETQCF
TRBV6-5,-,TRBJ1-5,many,TGTGCCAGCAGCCGGAACTTATATAGCAATCAGCCCCAGCATTTT,CASSRNLYSNQPQHF
TRBV7-9,-,TRBJ1-2,-,TGTGCCAGCATCTTAGCGCGAGCGGGGTACGATGAGCAGTTC,CASILARAGYDEQF
TRBV9,TRBD1,TRBJ1-3,few,TGTGCCAGCAGGCGGATGGTTAGTCAGGGGGCTTGTTCATGTGGAAACACCATATATTTT,CASRRMVSQGACSCGNTIYF
TRBV2,-,TRBJ2-3,-,TGTGCCAGCGGGGCTGACAGGTTGTTGGATACGCAGTATTTT,CASGADRLLDTQYF
TRBV3-1,-,TRBJ1-5,-,TGTGCCAGCAGCCAATCTCTGCAGGGATATCAGCCCCAGCATTTT,CASSQSLQGYQPQHF
TRBV7-2,TRBD1,TRBJ2-3,few,TGTGCCAGCAGCGTGGGACAGTACACAGATACGCAGTATTTT,CASSVGQYTDTQYF
TRBV5-1,-,TRBJ1-5,-,TGTGCCAGCAGCCAAGCGGACACAGCGCGCCAGCATTTT,CASSQADTARQHF
TRBV30,-,TRBJ1-4,-,TGTGCCTGGAACACCGGGGCAGGGGTTCGAAGCGAAAAACTGTTTTTT,CAWNTGAGVRSEKLFF
TRBV30,-,TRBJ1-6,many,TGTGCCTGGAGTGAGAGTAGCTATAATTCACCCCTCCACTTT,CAWSESSYNSPLHF
TRBV7-6,TRBD1,TRBJ1-1,-,TGTGCCAGCAGTCTTGCACAGGGGCGGACCGGGGCGCTGTTT,CASSLAQGRTGALF
TRBV24-1,-,TRBJ1-2,many,TGTGCCACCAGTGACCTGCGGGGCTACACCTTC,CATSDLRGYTF
TRBV5-1,-,TRBJ1-4,-,TGCGCCAGCAGCTTGGGGACAAATAATGAAAAACTGTTTTTT,CASSLGTNNEKLFF
TRBV9,-,TRBJ1-6,-,TGTGCCAGCAGCGCTGAGGCCACGGCTTCACCCCGCCCACCCCTCCACTTT,CASSAEATASPRPPLHF
TRBV20-1,TRBD1,TRBJ2-5,many,TGCAGTGCTAGGAGGGACAGGGAAGAGACCCAGTACTTC,CSARRDREETQYF
TRBV7-8,-,TRBJ1-2,-,TGTGCCAGCAGCTTAGGCACTAGCGGCAACTTC,CASSLGTSGNF
TRBV12-3/TRBV12-4,-,TRBJ1-2,-,TGCGCCAGCAGCATGGTACCGGGTAACTATGGCTACACCTTC,CASSMVPGNYGYTF
TRBV9,-,TRBJ1-6,once,TGTGCCAGCAGCCCAGGACAGTCAGCACCCCATCGCTTT,CASSPGQSAPHRF
TRBV9,TRBD2,TRBJ2-1,once,TGTGCCAGCACGACTGGGGGGGGGATCCTAGAGGAGTTCTTC,CASTTGGGILEEFF
TRBV13,-,TRBJ2-1,many,TGTGCCAGCAGCTTACTGGGAATGAATGAGCAGTTCTTC,CASSLLGMNEQFF
TRBV20-1,TRBD1,TRBJ1-2,-,TGCAGTGCTAGACCGGGACAGCAATATGGCTACACCTTC,CSARPGQQYGYTF
TRBV4-2,-,TRBJ1-1,many,TGTGCCAGCAGCCAGGAGATGAACACTGAAGCTTTCTTT,CASSQEMNTEAFF
TRBV7-9,-,TRBJ1-1,-,TGTGCCAGCAGCGTGGGTCAGAACACTGTGGCTTTCTTT,CASSVGQNTVAFF
TRBV15,-,TRBJ1-2,-,TGTGCCACCAGCAGAGATCACGACAGCTCAACCGATGGCTACACCTTC,CATSRDHDSSTDGYTF
TRBV7-8,-,TRBJ1-1,-,TGTGCTAGCGGCTTAAGGTCGGCAGGGATGAACACTGAAGCTTTCTTT,CASGLRSAGMNTEAFF
TRBV5-1,TRBD1,TRBJ1-2,-,TGCGCCAGCAGCCGGGACAGGGTGCACTTTGGCTACACCTTC,CASSRDRVHFGYTF
TRBV2,TRBD2,TRBJ2-3,-,TGTGCCAGCAACAGCGGGGGGGCCGGCGATACGCAGTATTTT,CASNSGGAGDTQYF
TRBV11-2,TRBD2,TRBJ2-1,-,TGTGTCAGCAGCTCGCGCGGGGGGCCCTACAATGAGCAGTTCTTC,CVSSSRGGPYNEQFF